This passage covers 12 T cell receptor beta chains from one sample sequenced in a study of shared clonotypes between healthy human individuals. Naive CD8 cells, CD45RO-negative and positively selected for CCR7, excluded terminally differentiated effector memory CD45RA+ cells. Using immunoSEQ multiplex PCR, the repertoire was profiled, and TCRdb retains in-frame clones only, with some absent. The sample consists of some 2.1 million clones, 93% of them appearing once. Sample: naive CD8+ T cells from PBMCs. These receptors were taken from a man between 18 and 35 years old in good health. Some clones in this sample may be carry-over from other donors' samples.

A word on this clone: The identical CDR3 is also encoded by other nucleotide sequences in the sample. The gene calls are TRBV19 and TRBJ2-7, with a possible D match to TRBD2 (5 bases). The CDR3 runs 14 residues. Germline V gives CDR1 LNHDA, CDR2 SQIVND (reference sequence). Trimming stripped 4 bases from V and 2 bases from J, with 12 bases between. CDR3 region: CASSSGPGTYEQYF. CDR3 sequence (DNA): TGTGCCAGTAGTAGCGGGCCTGGAACCTACGAGCAGTACTTC.

J is TRBJ2-7 and V is TRBV7-9; D is possibly TRBD1 (6 bases). The ends were cut back, 1 base at V and 3 bases at J, with 10 bases in the middle. This CDR3 has 14 residues. Germline V gene sequence: CDR1 SEHNR, CDR2 FQNEAQ (reference sequence). CDR3 protein: CASSLGGQFYEQYF. CDR3 DNA sequence: TGTGCCAGCAGCTTAGGAGGACAGTTCTACGAGCAGTACTTC.

The chain links TRBV19 to TRBJ1-1; TRBD1 matches 9 bases. The germline V gene encodes CDR1 LNHDA and CDR2 SQIVND (reference sequence). The length of the CDR3 is 12 residues. The trim removed 2 bases at V and 11 bases at J, leaving 3 bases unmatched. CDR3 coding DNA: TGTGCCAGTAGTATATTAGGACAGGGGGCTTTCTTT. The encoded protein is CASSILGQGAFF. The full variable domain, rest sourced from reference TRBV19 and TRBJ1-1, is DGGITQSPKYLFRKEGQNVTLSCEQNLNHDAMYWYRQDPGQGLRLIYYSQIVNDFQKGDIAEGYSVSREKKESFPLTVTSAQKNPTAFYLCASSILGQGAFFGQGTRLTVV.

The chain links TRBV9 to TRBJ1-1; 7 bases are shared with TRBD1. CDR3 length: 18 residues. Germline-derived CDR1 and CDR2 are SGDLS and YYNGEE. J lost 1 base, V lost 2 bases, and 14 bases had no gene match. This CDR3 reads CASSVTGDLRGENTEAFF. CDR3 sequence (DNA): TGTGCCAGCAGCGTTACAGGGGACCTCCGGGGTGAGAACACTGAAGCTTTCTTT.

As concerns this clone: The sample contains more than one DNA sequence encoding this CDR3. The chain links TRBV27 to TRBJ1-1; tentative D call: TRBD1 (5 bases). Per germline, CDR1 MNHEY and CDR2 SMNVEV (reference sequence). Trimming left V 3 bases short and J 0 bases short, with 8 bases between. The CDR3 spans 14 residues. The CDR3 DNA is TGTGCCAGCAGTTTGAACAGGATGAACACTGAAGCTTTCTTT. Amino acids: CASSLNRMNTEAFF.

The chain recombines TRBV13 with TRBJ2-3, with a possible D match to TRBD2 (5 bases). V was pared by 5 bases and J by 2 bases, with 20 bases between. Germline V lookup: CDR1 PRHDT, CDR2 FYEKMQ (reference sequence). The CDR3 spans 17 residues. CDR3 loop: CASSRWRAGLITDTQYF. In nucleotides, the CDR3 is TGTGCCAGCAGCCGATGGCGGGCCGGTCTAATCACAGATACGCAGTATTTT.

The chain uses TRBV30 and TRBJ2-7; no clear D gene. Germline V gives CDR1 GTSNPN, CDR2 SVGIG (reference sequence). The germline V and J ends were trimmed by 5 bases and 5 bases, with 13 bases remaining between them. The CDR3 is made up of 12 amino acids. The CDR3 protein is CAWAYSAHEQYF. The CDR3 nucleotides are TGTGCCTGGGCTTACAGTGCCCACGAGCAGTACTTC.

The chain uses TRBV19 and TRBJ1-4, with D uncertain. Trimming took 5 bases from V and 4 from J, leaving 14 bases between them. The germline CDR1 and CDR2 sequences are LNHDA and SQIVND (reference sequence). The CDR3 extends over 15 amino acids. The CDR3, as DNA: TGTGCCAGTAGTGGCCGGACCGCTAATAATGAAAAACTGTTTTTT. Its protein is CASSGRTANNEKLFF.

Comments on this clone: At the DNA level, this CDR3 is encoded by other sequences in the same sample as well. The genes are TRBV6-1 and TRBJ2-4; perhaps D is TRBD1 or TRBD2 (5 bases each). V lost 0 bases to trimming and J lost 0 bases, with 6 bases between them. Germline V gene sequence: CDR1 MNHNS, CDR2 SASEGT. This CDR3 is 15 amino acids long. CDR3 DNA sequence: TGTGCCAGCAGTGAAGCGGGGGTAGCCAAAAACATTCAGTACTTC. This sequence encodes CASSEAGVAKNIQYF.

The chain uses TRBV10-1 and TRBJ2-7; 9 bases line up with TRBD2. Germline V CDR1 and CDR2: WNHNN, SYGVQD (reference sequence). The ends lost 2 bases at V and 5 bases at J; junction bases unmatched: 7. The CDR3 is 15 amino acids. CDR3 residues: CASSERLAGRHEQYF. CDR3 DNA: TGCGCCAGCAGTGAGCGTCTAGCGGGGAGACACGAGCAGTACTTC.

The gene calls are TRBV19 and TRBJ2-7, with D perhaps TRBD1 (6 bases). Per germline, CDR1 LNHDA and CDR2 SQIVND (reference sequence). Between the trimmed V and J ends, which lost 3 bases and 3 bases, there was a span of 12 bases. There are 14 residues in the CDR3. Written as DNA, the CDR3 is TGTGCCAGTAGTATCCGGCACAGGGTCTACGAGCAGTACTTC. Protein: CASSIRHRVYEQYF.

The gene calls are TRBV10-3 and TRBJ1-4, with D tentatively TRBD1 (6 bases). Deletions cut 0 bases from V and 2 bases from J, with 10 bases between. There are 16 residues in the CDR3. Germline CDR1 and CDR2: ENHRY and SYGVKD. CDR3 region: CAISESGGGTNEKLFF. The CDR3 DNA sequence: TGTGCCATCAGTGAGTCTGGCGGGGGCACTAATGAAAAACTGTTTTTT.